One sample yielded the 10 T cell receptor beta chains listed below, sequenced in a study of molecular identifiers for immune sequencing clone quantification. In TCRdb, the PCR reads were re-called with MiXCR into one record per CDR3 protein. The sample consists of more than 550,000 distinct CDR3 sequences, around 25% of them appearing once. Sequencing was carried out using naive CD8+ T cells from blood, with Jurkat cell RNA spiked in. Subset described: FACS-sorted CD8+CD4-CCR7+CD45RA+ naive T cells. The origin of the receptors is a human donor in good health. Some libraries in this study had Jurkat cell RNA spiked in.

This clonotype appeared many times. The chain links TRBV7-6 to TRBJ2-7; the match to TRBD2 covers 14 bases. The ends lost 8 bases at V and 5 bases at J; junction bases unmatched: 5. From germline, CDR1 is SGHVS and CDR2 FNYEAQ. The CDR3 totals 14 residues. CDR3 sequence reads: CASARLAGGHEQYF. The CDR3 nucleotides read TGTGCCAGCGCGAGACTAGCGGGAGGGCACGAGCAGTACTTC.

This clonotype was counted many times. The genes are TRBV14 and TRBJ2-1; D might be TRBD2 (5 bases). V gave up 4 bases and J gave up 9 bases, with 13 bases separating them. This CDR3 has 13 amino acids. Germline-derived CDR1 and CDR2 are SGHDN and FVKESK. This chain's CDR3 is CASSLRGSGEQFF. The CDR3 coding sequence is TGTGCCAGCAGCCTAAGAGGGTCCGGTGAGCAGTTCTTC. Using reference TRBV14 and TRBJ2-1 for the parts outside the CDR3, the full variable domain is EAGVTQFPSHSVIEKGQTVTLRCDPISGHDNLYWYRRVMGKEIKFLLHFVKESKQDESGMPNNRFLAERTGGTYSTLKVQPAELEDSGVYFCASSLRGSGEQFFGPGTRLTVL.

This clonotype was seen a handful of times. Possible read error: a much larger clone is one base away. V and J are TRBV7-9 and TRBJ2-5; D uncertain. Germline V gene data show CDR1 as SEHNR and CDR2 as FQNEAQ (reference sequence). This CDR3 has 13 amino acids. The CDR3 sequence is CASSLSSQESQYF. Written as DNA, the CDR3 is TGTGCCAGCAGCTTATCCTCCCAAGAGTCCCAGTACTTC.

This clonotype was found a few times. This sequence joins TRBV4-1 and TRBJ1-1; perhaps TRBD1 as D (6 bases). Germline-derived CDR1 and CDR2 are MGHRA and YSYEKL. The CDR3 extends over 15 amino acids. V was trimmed by 2 bases and J by 1 base, leaving 11 bases between them. The CDR3 sequence is CASSQPGHTNTEAFF. The CDR3 coding sequence is TGCGCCAGCAGCCAACCGGGACACACGAACACTGAAGCTTTCTTT.

This clonotype occurred a few times. The chain uses TRBV19 and TRBJ2-1, with a weak D call TRBD1 (6 bases). CDR3 size: 15 residues. The germline gives CDR1 LNHDA, CDR2 SQIVND (reference sequence). The V and J ends lost 4 bases and 1 base respectively, with 11 bases between them. The DNA of the CDR3 is TGTGCCAGTAGTAATGGACAGCGGTCCTACAATGAGCAGTTCTTC. Its protein is CASSNGQRSYNEQFF.

The rearrangement joins TRBV3-1 to TRBJ2-7, with 10 bases aligning to TRBD1. Losses at the gene ends were 0 bases for V and 5 bases for J; bases not matched to a gene: 10. The CDR3 runs 17 residues. Germline V gene lookup returns CDR1 LGHDT and CDR2 YNNKEL (reference sequence). Here the CDR3 reads CASSQDIEWDRGDEQYF. DNA for the CDR3: TGTGCCAGCAGCCAAGACATAGAGTGGGACAGGGGTGACGAGCAGTACTTC.

Details on this clonotype: A single base separates this from a much larger clone, so it may be a read error. This chain joins TRBV11-2 and TRBJ2-1; 8 bases are a match to TRBD2. Germline-derived CDR1 and CDR2 are SGHAT and FQNNGV. The CDR3 length is 16 residues. Trimming cost V 5 bases and J 9 bases; bases outside gene matches: 15. The CDR3 coding sequence is TGTGCCAGCAGCCCCCCAGCGGCCGGGAGGGCCGTTGAGCAGTTCTTC. Protein: CASSPPAAGRAVEQFF.

The chain carries TRBV12-3 or TRBV12-4 and TRBJ2-5, with 7 bases identical to TRBD1. The CDR3 totals 15 residues. Unmatched junction bases numbered 10, after V lost 4 bases and J lost 5 bases. This CDR3 is CASSYVGGLGETQYF. The CDR3 DNA sequence: TGTGCCAGCAGTTATGTAGGGGGCCTCGGGGAGACCCAGTACTTC.

This clonotype was detected a few times. The chain couples TRBV20-1 to TRBJ1-2, with D maybe TRBD1 (6 bases). In germline, CDR1 is DFQATT, CDR2 SNEGSKA (reference sequence). V lost 7 bases and J 5 bases, leaving 26 bases between the germline ends. CDR3 length: 16 amino acids. The CDR3 is CSGGQLSFAIRYGYTF. For the CDR3, the DNA is TGCAGTGGAGGACAGTTAAGTTTCGCTATACGGTATGGCTACACCTTC.

This clonotype was detected once. A much larger clone sits a single nucleotide away, making a read error possible. It is unclear where the CDR3 begins or ends on the DNA, so no DNA is shown, and the CDR3 is as TCRdb lists it. The rearrangement uses TRBV30 and TRBJ1-1. Germline V gene sequence: CDR1 GTSNPN, CDR2 SVGIG (reference sequence). The CDR3 extends over 13 residues, inclusive of both ends. The CDR3 reads CAWSVGVGTEAVF.